This T cell receptor beta chain is drawn from a study of shared clonotypes between healthy human individuals. Turning to the study itself: The cohort comprised a couple of women and a few men. Their ages spanned 18 to 49 years.

CDR3 length: 15 amino acids. The trim removed 7 bases at V and 6 bases at J, leaving 12 bases unmatched. Germline CDR1 reads SEHNR; CDR2 reads FQNEAQ (reference sequence). Assay used: immunoSEQ multiplex PCR; TCRdb lists only in-frame clones, some missing. The sample yields about 1 million clones, approximately 76% seen once. This clonotype originated in a man younger than 35 in good health. Sequencing was performed on memory CD4+ T cells sorted from blood. The subset was: CD45RA-negative fraction. V usage is TRBV7-9 and J usage is TRBJ2-7, with 10 nucleotides matching TRBD1. The CDR3 region is CASTRSGTGASEQYF. For the CDR3, the DNA is TGTGCCAGCACTCGAAGCGGGACAGGGGCATCCGAGCAGTACTTC.